The entry below gives a single TCR beta chain sequence along with its context. What it binds is not known. Germline CDR1 is MDHEN and CDR2 is SYDVKM. The V gene end was trimmed by 8 bases and the J gene end by 4 bases; junction bases not matched to a gene: 6. The CDR3 totals 13 residues. The data were produced by immunoSEQ multiplex PCR, yet TCRdb's version contains in-frame clones alone and is incomplete. This sample has over a million clones, with roughly 75% found just once. This sample was included in a study of shared clonotypes between healthy human individuals. The wider study: For every donor, three CD4 naive, three CD4 memory, two CD8 naive and one CD8 memory plates were used.

Points from the study as a whole: Four donors shared 4.5% to 6.5% of their naive CD4 clonotypes.

Sequencing was done on a sample of memory CD4+ T cells sorted from blood. Subset in this sample: CD45RA-negative fraction. The origin of this receptor is a man between 18 and 29 years old in good health. The chain carries TRBV28 and TRBJ1-2, with 8 bases fitting TRBD1. In DNA form, the CDR3 reads TGTGCCAGCTGGACAGGGAGACTCTATGGCTACACCTTC. Translation: CASWTGRLYGYTF.